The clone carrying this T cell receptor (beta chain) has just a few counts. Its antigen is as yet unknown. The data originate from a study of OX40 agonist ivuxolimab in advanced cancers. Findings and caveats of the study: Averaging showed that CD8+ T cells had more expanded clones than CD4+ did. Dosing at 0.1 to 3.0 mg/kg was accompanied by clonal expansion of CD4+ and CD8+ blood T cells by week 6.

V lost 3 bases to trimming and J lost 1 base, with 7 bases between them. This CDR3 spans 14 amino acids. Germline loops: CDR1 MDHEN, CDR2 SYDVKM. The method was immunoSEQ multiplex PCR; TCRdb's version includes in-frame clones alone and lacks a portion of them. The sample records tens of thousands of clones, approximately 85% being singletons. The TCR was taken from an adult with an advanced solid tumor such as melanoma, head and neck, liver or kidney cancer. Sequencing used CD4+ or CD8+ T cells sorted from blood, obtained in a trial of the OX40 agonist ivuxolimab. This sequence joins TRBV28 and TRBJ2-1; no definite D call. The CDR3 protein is CASSFEVSYNEQFF. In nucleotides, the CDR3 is TGTGCCAGCAGTTTTGAGGTTTCCTACAATGAGCAGTTCTTC. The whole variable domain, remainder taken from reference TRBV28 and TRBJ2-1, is DVKVTQSSRYLVKRTGEKVFLECVQDMDHENMFWYRQDPGLGLRLIYFSYDVKMKEKGDIPEGYSVSREKKERFSLILESASTNQTSMYLCASSFEVSYNEQFFGPGTRLTVL.